A selection of T cell receptor beta chains follows, all from one sample in a study of vaccination effects on CD4 cells after COVID-19. Profiled with immunoSEQ multiplex PCR; TCRdb holds only in-frame clones, not every one. The table records tens of thousands of clones, 55% to 80% of them present only once. Their target antigens are unknown. The sample here was CD4+ T cells from PBMCs cultured without peptide, taken before COVID-19 vaccination. The receptor set was obtained from a human donor who received a COVID-19 vaccine. Each CDR3 is given with its conserved first and last residue. The D gene is left open where the match is weak. A clone size is listed for some rows: how often the clone was seen (once, few, many), or a class if it is expanded.

CDR3nt,CDR3aa,v_gene,j_gene,abundance,d_gene,len
TGTGCCAGCTCACCAGTCTCAGGGGCCTTGGGGAATGAGCAGTTCTTC,CASSPVSGALGNEQFF,TRBV18,TRBJ2-1,.,.,16
TGTGCCAGCAGCGACAGCTCCTACGAGCAGTACTTC,CASSDSSYEQYF,TRBV4-2,TRBJ2-7,.,.,12
TGTGCCAGCAGTGACTCGAGCGGGGGGGCAGATACGCAGTATTTT,CASSDSSGGADTQYF,TRBV6-4,TRBJ2-3,.,TRBD2,15
TGTGCCACCAGCAGAGGCCAAAAGAACACTGAAGCTTTCTTT,CATSRGQKNTEAFF,TRBV15,TRBJ1-1,.,.,14
TGCGCCAGCAGCCAAGAGGGACAGCCAAATGGCTACACCTTC,CASSQEGQPNGYTF,TRBV4-1,TRBJ1-2,.,TRBD1,14
TGTGCCAGCAGCTTATCGGCAGGGGGCCCAGATACGCAGTATTTT,CASSLSAGGPDTQYF,TRBV7-6,TRBJ2-3,.,TRBD1,15
TGTGCCAGCAGTCCCTTGTCGTCGGGTACAGGGTATGAAAAACTGTTTTTT,CASSPLSSGTGYEKLFF,TRBV27,TRBJ1-4,.,.,17
TGTGCCAGCACCGGCAGGCTCTATGGCTACACCTTC,CASTGRLYGYTF,TRBV6-6,TRBJ1-2,few,.,12
TGTGCCAGCAGCCAACCGGGCGTGAACACTGAAGCTTTCTTT,CASSQPGVNTEAFF,TRBV14,TRBJ1-1,.,.,14
TGTGCCAGCAGCGTAGAACTCAGGGGAGGCCCTGAAGCTTTCTTT,CASSVELRGGPEAFF,TRBV9,TRBJ1-1,.,.,15
TGTGCCAGCAGCCTCGGGGGGAACCAAGAGACCCAGTACTTC,CASSLGGNQETQYF,TRBV2,TRBJ2-5,.,TRBD2,14
TGTGCCTGGAGTCCAACTATCTACGAGCAGTACTTC,CAWSPTIYEQYF,TRBV30,TRBJ2-7,.,.,12
TGCGCCAGCAGCCAAGTTGATATGGGTTTTATAGACAAAAACATTCAGTACTTC,CASSQVDMGFIDKNIQYF,TRBV4-1,TRBJ2-4,.,.,18
TGTGCCAGCAGCTTAGCCCGACTAGGTGAGCAGTACTTC,CASSLARLGEQYF,TRBV11-2,TRBJ2-7,few,.,13
TGTGCCTGGAGTAAATACACTGAAGCTTTCTTT,CAWSKYTEAFF,TRBV30,TRBJ1-1,once,.,11
TGCGCCAGCAGCCTAGGGGTGGGCAATAATGAAAAACTGTTTTTT,CASSLGVGNNEKLFF,TRBV5-1,TRBJ1-4,.,.,15
TGTGCCAGCGGGTGGAACTCGAACACTGAAGCTTTCTTT,CASGWNSNTEAFF,TRBV27,TRBJ1-1,.,.,13
TGTGCCAGCAGCTTGATCCCTAGCGGCACCGGGGAGCTGTTTTTT,CASSLIPSGTGELFF,TRBV5-6,TRBJ2-2,.,TRBD2,15
TGTGCCAGCAGCTTAGCGGGAGGGCCAGTAGTCTCAGATACGCAGTATTTT,CASSLAGGPVVSDTQYF,TRBV7-9,TRBJ2-3,.,TRBD2,17
TGTGCCAGCAGTTACTCCGGACTAGCGGCCTACGAGCAGTACTTC,CASSYSGLAAYEQYF,TRBV6-5,TRBJ2-7,.,TRBD2,15
TGTGCCAGCAGTGTAACAGGGACTAAGACCCAGTACTTC,CASSVTGTKTQYF,TRBV25-1,TRBJ2-5,.,.,13
TGCGCCAGCAGCCATACAGGGGAACCGAACTATGGCTACACCTTC,CASSHTGEPNYGYTF,TRBV5-1,TRBJ1-2,.,TRBD1,15
TGTGCCAGCAGGCGCTCAATCCTTCACAATGAGCAGTTCTTC,CASRRSILHNEQFF,TRBV3-1/TRBV3-2,TRBJ2-1,.,.,14
TGTGCCAGTAGTACCAGGGCCCCGCGGGAGCTGTTTTTT,CASSTRAPRELFF,TRBV19,TRBJ2-2,.,.,13